This T cell receptor beta chain was captured in a study of T cells after somatic rescue of genetic block. Germline CDR1 and CDR2: SGHTA and FQGTGA. The CDR3 extends over 16 amino acids. V shed 5 bases, J shed 7 bases, and the junction held 9 bases outside the gene matches. The sample holds one count of this clone. Profiled with immunoSEQ multiplex PCR; TCRdb holds only in-frame clones, not every one. The table includes 100,000 to 120,000 clones, approximately 90% detected once. What was sequenced was peripheral blood mononuclear cells (PBMCs). This chain joins TRBV7-3 and TRBJ2-1, with 12 bases lining up with TRBD2. The origin of this receptor is a young woman. CDR3 bases: TGTGCCAGCAGCCCCTCTAGCGGGGGGGCCAAGAATGAGCAGTTCTTC. Its translation: CASSPSSGGAKNEQFF. Looking up the rest from reference TRBV7-3 and TRBJ2-1 gives the full variable domain: GAGVSQTPSNKVTEKGKYVELRCDPISGHTALYWYRQSLGQGPEFLIYFQGTGAADDSGLPNDRFFAVRPEGSVSTLKIQRTERGDSAVYLCASSPSSGGAKNEQFFGPGTRLTVL.